The rows below give T cell receptor beta chains drawn from one sample of a study of T cell clonotyping in hematopoietic cell transplantation. Here immunoSEQ multiplex PCR was the method, and the copy in TCRdb shows in-frame clones only, minus some. The sample includes roughly 80,000 clones, 90% to 96% seen only once; the top ten take around 1.5%. This material consisted of peripheral blood mononuclear cells, taken before stem cell transplant. All receptors derive from a woman between 45 and 65 years old with acute myeloid leukemia. Some clones in this sample may be carry-over from other donors' samples. CDR3s include the opening cysteine and the closing phenylalanine or tryptophan. The order of the fields is D gene, V gene, clone size, J gene, CDR3 protein, CDR3 DNA. D genes are given only for firm matches. Size values are once, few and many counts, or a class for expanded clones, and some rows have none.

D gene: TRBD2; V gene: TRBV5-1; clone size: -; J gene: TRBJ2-3; CDR3 protein: CASSDRTSGRAVDTQYF; CDR3 DNA: TGCGCCAGCAGCGATCGGACTAGCGGGAGGGCCGTAGATACGCAGTATTTT
D gene: -; V gene: TRBV11-3; clone size: -; J gene: TRBJ2-2; CDR3 protein: CASSSVFGELFF; CDR3 DNA: TGTGCCAGCAGCTCGGTCTTCGGGGAGCTGTTTTTT
D gene: -; V gene: TRBV7-7; clone size: -; J gene: TRBJ2-5; CDR3 protein: CASSLGYQETQYF; CDR3 DNA: TGTGCTAGCAGCTTAGGCTATCAAGAGACCCAGTACTTC
D gene: -; V gene: TRBV11-3; clone size: -; J gene: TRBJ2-7; CDR3 protein: CASSLSSEGIYEQYF; CDR3 DNA: TGTGCCAGCAGCTTAAGCAGCGAGGGGATTTACGAGCAGTACTTC
D gene: -; V gene: TRBV10-1; clone size: -; J gene: TRBJ2-5; CDR3 protein: CASSEAGKPQETQYF; CDR3 DNA: TGCGCCAGCAGTGAGGCAGGGAAGCCCCAAGAGACCCAGTACTTC
D gene: -; V gene: TRBV5-6; clone size: -; J gene: TRBJ2-7; CDR3 protein: CASSSRTVEQYF; CDR3 DNA: TGTGCCAGCAGCTCGAGGACAGTCGAGCAGTACTTC
D gene: TRBD1; V gene: TRBV10-1; clone size: -; J gene: TRBJ2-1; CDR3 protein: CASSEEARTGRGGEQFF; CDR3 DNA: TGCGCCAGCAGTGAGGAGGCCCGGACAGGGCGTGGGGGGGAGCAGTTCTTC
D gene: -; V gene: TRBV7-9; clone size: -; J gene: TRBJ2-5; CDR3 protein: CASSTPPGAEETQYF; CDR3 DNA: TGTGCCAGCAGCACCCCGCCGGGGGCCGAAGAGACCCAGTACTTC
D gene: -; V gene: TRBV19; clone size: -; J gene: TRBJ2-6; CDR3 protein: CASSVNRVGGSGANVLTF; CDR3 DNA: TGTGCCAGTAGTGTTAACAGGGTCGGCGGCTCTGGGGCCAACGTCCTGACTTTC
D gene: -; V gene: TRBV5-6; clone size: -; J gene: TRBJ1-2; CDR3 protein: CASSLKVSYGYTF; CDR3 DNA: TGTGCCAGCAGCTTGAAGGTTTCCTATGGCTACACCTTC
D gene: -; V gene: TRBV19; clone size: -; J gene: TRBJ2-3; CDR3 protein: CASNDRHRRDTQYF; CDR3 DNA: TGTGCCAGTAATGATAGACATCGCCGTGATACGCAGTATTTT
D gene: -; V gene: TRBV19; clone size: -; J gene: TRBJ2-3; CDR3 protein: CASSGTTGLTDTQYF; CDR3 DNA: TGTGCCAGTAGCGGAACCACGGGGCTCACAGATACGCAGTATTTT
D gene: -; V gene: TRBV5-1; clone size: -; J gene: TRBJ2-2; CDR3 protein: CASSLVVGTGELFF; CDR3 DNA: TGCGCCAGCAGCTTGGTTGTGGGGACCGGGGAGCTGTTTTTT
D gene: -; V gene: TRBV2; clone size: once; J gene: TRBJ2-3; CDR3 protein: CASSEFPPTDTQYF; CDR3 DNA: TGTGCCAGCAGTGAATTCCCTCCAACAGATACGCAGTATTTT
D gene: -; V gene: TRBV27; clone size: -; J gene: TRBJ1-3; CDR3 protein: CASSFTPPGSSGNTIYF; CDR3 DNA: TGTGCCAGCAGTTTCACGCCCCCCGGAAGCTCTGGAAACACCATATATTTT
D gene: -; V gene: TRBV6-6; clone size: -; J gene: TRBJ2-2; CDR3 protein: CASKDGGGGELFF; CDR3 DNA: TGTGCCAGCAAGGACGGGGGAGGCGGGGAGCTGTTTTTT
D gene: TRBD1; V gene: TRBV5-6; clone size: -; J gene: TRBJ1-5; CDR3 protein: CASSLGTDLSNQPQHF; CDR3 DNA: TGTGCCAGCAGCTTAGGGACAGACCTAAGTAATCAGCCCCAGCATTTT
D gene: -; V gene: TRBV23-1; clone size: -; J gene: TRBJ1-5; CDR3 protein: CASSQSVTAYSNQPQHF; CDR3 DNA: TGCGCCAGCAGTCAATCAGTCACAGCCTATAGCAATCAGCCCCAGCATTTT
D gene: -; V gene: TRBV19; clone size: -; J gene: TRBJ2-3; CDR3 protein: CASSIGDTQYF; CDR3 DNA: TGTGCCAGTAGTATCGGCGATACGCAGTATTTT
D gene: -; V gene: TRBV5-6; clone size: -; J gene: TRBJ2-3; CDR3 protein: CASSLAGTDTQYF; CDR3 DNA: TGTGCCAGCAGCTTGGCGGGCACAGATACGCAGTATTTT
D gene: -; V gene: TRBV5-6; clone size: -; J gene: TRBJ1-4; CDR3 protein: CASSLRQGREKLFF; CDR3 DNA: TGTGCCAGCAGCTTGCGTCAGGGAAGGGAAAAACTGTTTTTT
D gene: TRBD2; V gene: TRBV10-3; clone size: -; J gene: TRBJ2-1; CDR3 protein: CAISGLAGGNEQFF; CDR3 DNA: TGTGCCATCAGTGGACTAGCGGGAGGGAATGAGCAGTTCTTC
D gene: -; V gene: TRBV29-1; clone size: -; J gene: TRBJ2-3; CDR3 protein: CSVTTGSTDTQYF; CDR3 DNA: TGCAGCGTTACTACCGGGAGCACAGATACGCAGTATTTT
D gene: TRBD1; V gene: TRBV28; clone size: -; J gene: TRBJ2-7; CDR3 protein: CASSPPGQGRYEQYF; CDR3 DNA: TGTGCCAGCAGTCCGCCCGGACAGGGTAGGTACGAGCAGTACTTC
D gene: -; V gene: TRBV4-2; clone size: -; J gene: TRBJ1-2; CDR3 protein: CASSQGRGRSYGYTF; CDR3 DNA: TGTGCCAGCAGCCAAGGAAGGGGCAGAAGCTATGGCTACACCTTC
D gene: TRBD2; V gene: TRBV14; clone size: -; J gene: TRBJ2-7; CDR3 protein: CASSQAKLAGGYYEQYF; CDR3 DNA: TGTGCCAGCAGCCAAGCAAAACTAGCGGGAGGTTATTACGAGCAGTACTTC
D gene: -; V gene: TRBV29-1; clone size: -; J gene: TRBJ1-3; CDR3 protein: CSVGSFSGNTIYF; CDR3 DNA: TGCAGCGTTGGGTCGTTCTCTGGAAACACCATATATTTT
D gene: TRBD2; V gene: TRBV18; clone size: -; J gene: TRBJ2-1; CDR3 protein: CASSPSGTSYNEQFF; CDR3 DNA: TGTGCCAGCTCACCAAGCGGGACCTCCTACAATGAGCAGTTCTTC
D gene: TRBD2; V gene: TRBV5-6; clone size: -; J gene: TRBJ2-1; CDR3 protein: CASSSSGSPGGNEQFF; CDR3 DNA: TGTGCCAGCAGCTCTAGCGGGAGCCCCGGGGGGAATGAGCAGTTCTTC
D gene: -; V gene: TRBV28; clone size: -; J gene: TRBJ1-5; CDR3 protein: CASRLLWGNQPQHF; CDR3 DNA: TGTGCCAGCAGGCTCCTCTGGGGCAATCAGCCCCAGCATTTT
D gene: -; V gene: TRBV7-2; clone size: -; J gene: TRBJ1-2; CDR3 protein: CASSLASGHLSGYTF; CDR3 DNA: TGTGCCAGCAGCTTAGCGAGTGGTCATTTGAGCGGCTACACCTTC
D gene: TRBD1; V gene: TRBV6-5; clone size: -; J gene: TRBJ1-1; CDR3 protein: CASLKRTGKNTEAFF; CDR3 DNA: TGTGCCAGCCTTAAGAGGACAGGCAAGAACACTGAAGCTTTCTTT
D gene: TRBD1; V gene: TRBV6-5; clone size: -; J gene: TRBJ1-6; CDR3 protein: CASRRDSNNSPLHF; CDR3 DNA: TGTGCCAGCAGACGGGACAGCAATAATTCACCCCTCCACTTT
D gene: TRBD2; V gene: TRBV27; clone size: -; J gene: TRBJ2-2; CDR3 protein: CASSLSSGIRSGELFF; CDR3 DNA: TGTGCCAGCAGTTTATCTAGCGGGATTCGCAGCGGGGAGCTGTTTTTT
D gene: -; V gene: TRBV11-2; clone size: -; J gene: TRBJ2-7; CDR3 protein: CASSSTSRLYF; CDR3 DNA: TGTGCCAGCAGCTCGACTAGTCGTCTGTACTTC
D gene: TRBD2; V gene: TRBV6-5; clone size: -; J gene: TRBJ2-7; CDR3 protein: CASGGSGGSSYEQYF; CDR3 DNA: TGTGCCAGCGGGGGGAGCGGGGGCAGCTCCTACGAGCAGTACTTC
D gene: -; V gene: TRBV5-1; clone size: -; J gene: TRBJ1-6; CDR3 protein: CASSRSGSDNSPLHF; CDR3 DNA: TGCGCCAGCAGCCGTTCTGGGTCCGATAATTCACCCCTCCACTTT
D gene: -; V gene: TRBV7-9; clone size: -; J gene: TRBJ2-3; CDR3 protein: CAWGVGVDTQYF; CDR3 DNA: TGTGCCTGGGGTGTGGGTGTGGATACGCAGTATTTT
D gene: TRBD2; V gene: TRBV6-1; clone size: -; J gene: TRBJ2-2; CDR3 protein: CASPRVAGGTGELFF; CDR3 DNA: TGTGCCAGCCCTCGAGTAGCGGGTGGTACCGGGGAGCTGTTTTTT
D gene: -; V gene: TRBV28; clone size: -; J gene: TRBJ2-3; CDR3 protein: CASSLSPGTDTQYF; CDR3 DNA: TGTGCCAGCAGTTTGTCCCCTGGCACAGATACGCAGTATTTT
D gene: -; V gene: TRBV6-4; clone size: -; J gene: TRBJ2-1; CDR3 protein: CASRQNNEQFF; CDR3 DNA: TGTGCCAGTAGACAGAACAATGAGCAGTTCTTC
D gene: TRBD1; V gene: TRBV30; clone size: -; J gene: TRBJ1-2; CDR3 protein: CAWEGDRANYGYTF; CDR3 DNA: TGTGCCTGGGAAGGGGACAGGGCAAACTATGGCTACACCTTC
D gene: TRBD1; V gene: TRBV19; clone size: -; J gene: TRBJ1-2; CDR3 protein: CASSIGWGQGDYGYTF; CDR3 DNA: TGTGCCAGTAGTATAGGATGGGGACAGGGCGACTATGGCTACACCTTC
D gene: -; V gene: TRBV11-2; clone size: -; J gene: TRBJ1-2; CDR3 protein: CASSFGAGSPYGYTF; CDR3 DNA: TGTGCCAGCAGCTTTGGGGCGGGGTCTCCTTACGGCTACACCTTC
D gene: -; V gene: TRBV30; clone size: -; J gene: TRBJ1-3; CDR3 protein: CAWKAGWGGNTIYF; CDR3 DNA: TGTGCCTGGAAAGCAGGCTGGGGCGGAAACACCATATATTTT
D gene: -; V gene: TRBV6-5; clone size: -; J gene: TRBJ1-6; CDR3 protein: CASSWGRNSPLHF; CDR3 DNA: TGTGCCAGCAGTTGGGGTAGGAATTCACCCCTCCACTTT
D gene: TRBD1; V gene: TRBV30; clone size: -; J gene: TRBJ1-2; CDR3 protein: CAWSVGQALRINYGYTF; CDR3 DNA: TGTGCCTGGAGTGTCGGACAGGCCCTAAGAATCAACTATGGCTACACCTTC
D gene: -; V gene: TRBV30; clone size: once; J gene: TRBJ2-7; CDR3 protein: CAWSVSLFSSYEQYF; CDR3 DNA: TGTGCCTGGAGTGTTTCGCTATTCAGCTCCTACGAGCAGTACTTC
D gene: -; V gene: TRBV6-5; clone size: once; J gene: TRBJ1-2; CDR3 protein: CASSYVQQGRGYTF; CDR3 DNA: TGTGCCAGCAGTTACGTGCAACAGGGACGGGGCTACACCTTC